This TCR beta chain was sequenced during a study of OX40 agonist ivuxolimab in advanced cancers. Background on the study: Clinicians treated patients with ivuxolimab, an agonistic anti-OX40 (CD134) antibody.

Germline V gene sequence: CDR1 ENHRY, CDR2 SYGVKD. The CDR3 contains 15 residues. V was clipped by 6 bases and J by 1 base; unmatched bases: 3. Produced via immunoSEQ multiplex PCR; TCRdb's table is partial and in-frame only. Of approximately 98,000 clones listed, 75% to 95% are singletons. Concerning this clone: This sample also contains other DNA sequences that code for the same CDR3.

The TCR sequence derives from an adult with an advanced solid tumor such as melanoma, head and neck, liver or kidney cancer. The input for sequencing was CD4+ or CD8+ T cells sorted from blood, taken in a trial of the OX40 agonist ivuxolimab. J is TRBJ2-2 and V is TRBV10-3; 9 bases map to TRBD1. Here the CDR3 reads CAISRQGGNTGELFF. DNA of the CDR3: TGTGCCATCAGCCGACAGGGGGGGAACACCGGGGAGCTGTTTTTT.